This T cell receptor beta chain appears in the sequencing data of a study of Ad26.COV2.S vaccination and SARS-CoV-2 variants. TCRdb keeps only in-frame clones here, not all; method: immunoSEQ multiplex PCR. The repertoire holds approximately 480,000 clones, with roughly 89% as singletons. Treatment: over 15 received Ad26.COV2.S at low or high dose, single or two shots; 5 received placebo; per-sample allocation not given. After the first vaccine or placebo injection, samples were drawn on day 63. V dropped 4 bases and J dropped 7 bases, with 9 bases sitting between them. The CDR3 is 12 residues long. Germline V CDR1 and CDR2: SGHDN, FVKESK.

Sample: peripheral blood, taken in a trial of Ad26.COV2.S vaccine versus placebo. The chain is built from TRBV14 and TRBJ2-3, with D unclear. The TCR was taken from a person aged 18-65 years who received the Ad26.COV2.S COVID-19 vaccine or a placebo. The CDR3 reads CASSPGSNTQYF. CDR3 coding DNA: TGTGCCAGCAGCCCAGGCTCAAATACGCAGTATTTT.